A selection of T cell receptor beta chains follows, all from one sample in a study of OX40 agonist ivuxolimab in advanced cancers. The data were produced by immunoSEQ multiplex PCR, yet TCRdb's version contains in-frame clones alone and is incomplete. The table lists 41,000 or so clones, approximately 86% of them singletons. The input for sequencing was CD4+ or CD8+ T cells sorted from blood, taken in a trial of the OX40 agonist ivuxolimab. The receptors here all came from an adult with an advanced solid tumor such as melanoma, head and neck, liver or kidney cancer. Each CDR3 is given with its conserved first and last residue. The D gene is left open where the match is weak. A clone size is listed for some rows: how often the clone was seen (once, few, many), or a class if it is expanded.

abundance	j_gene	v_gene	d_gene	CDR3aa	CDR3nt
once	TRBJ2-3	TRBV5-1	-	CASSLELGIDTQYF	TGCGCCAGCAGCTTGGAGCTAGGAATAGATACGCAGTATTTT
-	TRBJ1-1	TRBV18	-	CASSPPGGWGLTEAFF	TGTGCCAGCTCACCACCAGGGGGGTGGGGTCTAACTGAAGCTTTCTTT
-	TRBJ2-5	TRBV7-9	-	CASSGGPVETQYF	TGTGCCAGCAGCGGGGGGCCGGTCGAGACCCAGTACTTC
-	TRBJ2-5	TRBV9	TRBD2	CASSGGTSQETQYF	TGTGCCAGCAGCGGAGGGACTAGTCAAGAGACCCAGTACTTC
-	TRBJ2-3	TRBV5-1	TRBD2	CASSPLAGGTDTQYF	TGCGCCAGCAGTCCTCTAGCGGGAGGCACAGATACGCAGTATTTT
-	TRBJ2-3	TRBV2	-	CASSQAGDTQYF	TGTGCCAGCAGCCAAGCCGGAGATACGCAGTATTTT
-	TRBJ1-5	TRBV5-1	TRBD1	CASSEGQGAQPQHF	TGCGCCAGCAGCGAGGGACAGGGGGCGCAGCCCCAGCATTTT
-	TRBJ1-2	TRBV2	-	CASSEGSNYGYTF	TGTGCCAGCAGTGAGGGCAGTAACTATGGCTACACCTTC
-	TRBJ2-7	TRBV27	TRBD1	CASSPTAGTGPIYEQYF	TGTGCCAGCAGTCCCACTGCCGGGACAGGGCCCATCTACGAGCAGTACTTC
few	TRBJ2-2	TRBV5-5	-	CASSWPVRYTGELFF	TGTGCCAGCAGCTGGCCAGTGAGATACACCGGGGAGCTGTTTTTT
-	TRBJ2-1	TRBV14	-	CASSQTRSEQFF	TGTGCCAGCAGCCAGACGCGGAGTGAGCAGTTCTTC
-	TRBJ2-2	TRBV19	-	CASSIDRDTGELFF	TGTGCCAGTAGTATAGACAGGGACACCGGGGAGCTGTTTTTT
-	TRBJ2-2	TRBV6-1	TRBD1	CASSRTGEFPGELFF	TGTGCCAGCAGTCGGACAGGGGAATTTCCCGGGGAGCTGTTTTTT
-	TRBJ2-1	TRBV10-3	TRBD2	CAIRARTSGGVTAYNEQFF	TGTGCCATCAGAGCTCGTACTAGCGGGGGAGTTACCGCCTACAATGAGCAGTTCTTC
few	TRBJ2-1	TRBV21-1	-	CASSPQGNSYNEQFF	TGTGCCAGCAGCCCGCAGGGTAACTCCTACAATGAGCAGTTCTTC
-	TRBJ2-5	TRBV9	TRBD2	CASSELAGVQETQYF	TGTGCCAGCAGCGAACTGGCGGGAGTACAAGAGACCCAGTACTTC
-	TRBJ1-4	TRBV6-5	TRBD1	CASSYSRTGWEKLFF	TGTGCCAGCAGTTACTCGAGGACAGGGTGGGAAAAACTGTTTTTT
-	TRBJ2-5	TRBV6-6	-	CASSYSPRQETQYF	TGTGCCAGCAGTTACTCTCCCCGCCAAGAGACCCAGTACTTC
-	TRBJ2-5	TRBV18	-	CASSPSSNSETQYF	TGTGCCAGCTCTCCCTCGAGTAACTCGGAGACCCAGTACTTC
-	TRBJ2-1	TRBV2	TRBD1	CASRPGTGGLNEQFF	TGTGCCAGCAGACCCGGGACAGGGGGTTTGAATGAGCAGTTCTTC
few	TRBJ2-5	TRBV4-1	-	CASSQDLGWETQYF	TGCGCCAGCAGCCAAGATCTGGGGTGGGAGACCCAGTACTTC
-	TRBJ1-2	TRBV6-6	-	CASRLEANYGYTF	TGTGCCAGCAGACTCGAAGCTAACTATGGCTACACCTTC
-	TRBJ2-3	TRBV12-2	-	CASRSPGTSGRPCAQYF	TGTGCAAGTCGCTCTCCAGGGACTAGCGGGAGACCGTGCGCGCAGTATTTT
-	TRBJ2-1	TRBV10-1	-	CASSAYLVGDNEQFF	TGCGCCAGCAGTGCGTACCTAGTGGGAGACAATGAGCAGTTCTTC
-	TRBJ2-7	TRBV2	TRBD2	CASTSGGPLGEQYF	TGTGCCAGCACCTCGGGGGGTCCGCTCGGCGAGCAGTACTTC
-	TRBJ2-1	TRBV7-8	-	CASSFVLSSYNEQFF	TGTGCCAGCAGCTTTGTACTGAGCTCCTACAATGAGCAGTTCTTC